This TCR beta chain appears in the sequencing data of a study of T cells after yellow fever vaccination. This CDR3 has 16 residues. The V gene lost 0 bases and the J gene lost 5 bases, with 14 bases spanning the gap. The germline gives CDR1 SGHTA, CDR2 FQGNSA. This clonotype showed up many times. From the 5' RACE reads, TCRdb called clonotypes with MiXCR, one entry per CDR3 protein. The data hold 200,000 to 250,000 distinct CDR3 sequences, with roughly 3.3% observed a single time. This TCR was recovered from a man younger than 35 who received the YFV17D yellow fever vaccine. The sample here was CD4+ T cells sorted from PBMCs, taken 10 days after the yellow fever booster vaccination. V and J are TRBV7-2 and TRBJ1-5; D ambiguous. Here the CDR3 DNA reads TGTGCCAGCAGCTTAGCCATGGCAGGAACCTATCAGCCCCAGCATTTT. Translated, it gives CASSLAMAGTYQPQHF. Full variable domain (outside the CDR3, taken from reference TRBV7-2 and TRBJ1-5): GAGVSQSPSNKVTEKGKDVELRCDPISGHTALYWYRQSLGQGLEFLIYFQGNSAPDKSGLPSDRFSAERTGGSVSTLTIQRTQQEDSAVYLCASSLAMAGTYQPQHFGDGTRLSIL.